This TCR beta chain is from a study of CD8 T cells in Susac syndrome. Random hexamers served to reverse transcribe roughly 0.5 to 1 ug RNA. Amplification of TCR beta CDR3 used immunoSEQ multiplex PCR across 54 Vbeta and 13 Jbeta. TCRdb passed the immunoSEQ multiplex PCR reads through MiXCR, listing each CDR3 protein once. Among about 210,000 distinct CDR3 sequences listed, about 94% were seen once. CDR3 size: 13 residues. Germline CDR1 and CDR2: DFQATT and SNEGSKA (reference sequence). V shed 5 bases and J shed 1 base, with 11 bases lying between them. This clonotype was picked up one time. The receptor was derived from a human donor with Susac syndrome. Sequencing was done on a sample of CD4+ T cells from PBMCs. This chain joins TRBV20-1 and TRBJ1-1; D ambiguous. CDR3 sequence: CSASPTGNTEAFF. CDR3 nucleotide sequence: TGCAGTGCTTCTCCGACTGGGAACACTGAAGCTTTCTTT.